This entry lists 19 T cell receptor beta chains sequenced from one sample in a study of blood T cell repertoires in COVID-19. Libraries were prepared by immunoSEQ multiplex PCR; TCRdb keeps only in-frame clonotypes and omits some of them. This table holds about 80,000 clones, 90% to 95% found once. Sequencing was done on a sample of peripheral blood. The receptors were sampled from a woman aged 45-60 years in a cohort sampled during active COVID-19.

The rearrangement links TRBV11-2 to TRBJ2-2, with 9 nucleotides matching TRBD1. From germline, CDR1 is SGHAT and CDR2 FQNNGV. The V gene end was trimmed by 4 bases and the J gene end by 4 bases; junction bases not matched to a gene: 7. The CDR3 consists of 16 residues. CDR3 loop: CASSYQGTGSTGELFF. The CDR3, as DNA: TGTGCCAGCAGCTACCAGGGGACAGGGTCCACCGGGGAGCTGTTTTTT. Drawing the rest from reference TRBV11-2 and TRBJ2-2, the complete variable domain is EAGVAQSPRYKIIEKRQSVAFWCNPISGHATLYWYQQILGQGPKLLIQFQNNGVVDDSQLPKDRFSAERLKGVDSTLKIQPAKLEDSAVYLCASSYQGTGSTGELFFGEGSRLTVL.

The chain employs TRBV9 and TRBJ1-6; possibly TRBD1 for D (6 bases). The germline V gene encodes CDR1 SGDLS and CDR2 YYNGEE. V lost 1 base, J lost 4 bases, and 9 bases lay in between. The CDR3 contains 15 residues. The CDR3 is CASSVMGQYNSPLHF. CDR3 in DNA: TGTGCCAGCAGCGTAATGGGACAATATAATTCACCCCTCCACTTT.

The CDR3, as DNA: TGTGCCAGCAGTGACACCCTGAGTGATTCAGATACGCAGTATTTT. Protein: CASSDTLSDSDTQYF. The chain uses TRBV6-1 and TRBJ2-3; D unresolved. CDR1 and CDR2 (germline): MNHNS, SASEGT. The V end lost 3 bases, the J end lost 4 bases, and 14 bases lay between the germline ends. The CDR3 is 15 amino acids.

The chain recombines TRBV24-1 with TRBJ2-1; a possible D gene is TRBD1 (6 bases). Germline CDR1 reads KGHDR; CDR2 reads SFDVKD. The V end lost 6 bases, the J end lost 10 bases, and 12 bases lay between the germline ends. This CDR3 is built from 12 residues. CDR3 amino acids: CATSKQGNEQFF. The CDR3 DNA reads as TGTGCCACCAGTAAACAGGGCAACGAGCAGTTCTTC.

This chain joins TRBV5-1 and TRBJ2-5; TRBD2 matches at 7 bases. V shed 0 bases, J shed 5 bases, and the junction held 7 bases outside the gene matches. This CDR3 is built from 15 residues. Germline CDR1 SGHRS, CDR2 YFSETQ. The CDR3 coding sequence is TGCGCCAGCAGCTTGGTTGGATCCGGGGGGGAGACCCAGTACTTC. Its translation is CASSLVGSGGETQYF.

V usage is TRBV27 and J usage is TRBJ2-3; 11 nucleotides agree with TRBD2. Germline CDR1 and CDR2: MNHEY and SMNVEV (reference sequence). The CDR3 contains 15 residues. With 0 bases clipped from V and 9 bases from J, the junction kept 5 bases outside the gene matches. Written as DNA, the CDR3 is TGTGCCAGCAGTTTATCACTAGCGGGGGCGTGGACGCAGTATTTT. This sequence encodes CASSLSLAGAWTQYF.

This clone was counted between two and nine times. The CDR3 here is CASSLAPLASETQYF. CDR3 DNA: TGTGCCAGCAGCTTAGCCCCCCTAGCATCGGAGACCCAGTACTTC. The V gene is TRBV7-2, the J gene TRBJ2-5, with D possibly TRBD2 on 5 matching bases. The CDR3 runs 15 residues. The ends were cut back, 0 bases at V and 5 bases at J, with 13 bases in the middle. Germline-derived CDR1 and CDR2 are SGHTA and FQGNSA. The complete variable domain, with remaining parts taken from reference TRBV7-2 and TRBJ2-5, reads GAGVSQSPSNKVTEKGKDVELRCDPISGHTALYWYRQSLGQGLEFLIYFQGNSAPDKSGLPSDRFSAERTGGSVSTLTIQRTQQEDSAVYLCASSLAPLASETQYFGPGTRLLVL.

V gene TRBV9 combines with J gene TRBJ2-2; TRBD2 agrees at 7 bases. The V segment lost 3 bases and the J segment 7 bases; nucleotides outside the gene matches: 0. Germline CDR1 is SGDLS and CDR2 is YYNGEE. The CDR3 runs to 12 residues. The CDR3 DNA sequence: TGTGCCAGCAGCGCGGGAGGCGGGGAGCTGTTTTTT. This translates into CASSAGGGELFF.

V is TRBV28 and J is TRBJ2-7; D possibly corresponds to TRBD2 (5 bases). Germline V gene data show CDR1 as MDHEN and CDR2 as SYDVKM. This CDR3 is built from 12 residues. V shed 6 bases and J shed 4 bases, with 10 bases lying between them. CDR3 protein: CASSVPGYEQYF. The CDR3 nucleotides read TGTGCCAGCAGCGTACCGGGATACGAGCAGTACTTC.

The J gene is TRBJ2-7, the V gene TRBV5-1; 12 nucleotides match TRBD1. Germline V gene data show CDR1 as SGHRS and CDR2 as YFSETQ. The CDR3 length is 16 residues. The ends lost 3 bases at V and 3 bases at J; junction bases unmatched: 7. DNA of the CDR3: TGCGCCAGCAGCTACCACGGGACAGGGGGCCTCTACGAGCAGTACTTC. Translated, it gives CASSYHGTGGLYEQYF.

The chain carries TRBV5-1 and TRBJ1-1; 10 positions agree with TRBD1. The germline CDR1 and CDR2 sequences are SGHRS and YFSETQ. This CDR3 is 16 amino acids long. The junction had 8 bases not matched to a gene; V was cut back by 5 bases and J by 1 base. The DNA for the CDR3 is TGCGCCAGCAGGACCGGGACAGGGGTCGGGAACACTGAAGCTTTCTTT. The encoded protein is CASRTGTGVGNTEAFF.

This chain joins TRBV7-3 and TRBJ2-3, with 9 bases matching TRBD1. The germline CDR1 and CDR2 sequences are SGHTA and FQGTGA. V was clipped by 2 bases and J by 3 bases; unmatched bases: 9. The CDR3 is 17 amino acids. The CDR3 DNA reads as TGTGCCAGCAGCTTAGGGACAGGGCTTTCTTCGACAGATACGCAGTATTTT. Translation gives CASSLGTGLSSTDTQYF.

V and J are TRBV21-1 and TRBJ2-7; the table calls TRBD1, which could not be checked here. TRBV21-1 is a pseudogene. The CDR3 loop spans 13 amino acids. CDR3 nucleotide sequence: TGTGCCCCCCGGGACAGCGGTCCCTACGAGCAGTACTTC. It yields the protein CAPRDSGPYEQYF.

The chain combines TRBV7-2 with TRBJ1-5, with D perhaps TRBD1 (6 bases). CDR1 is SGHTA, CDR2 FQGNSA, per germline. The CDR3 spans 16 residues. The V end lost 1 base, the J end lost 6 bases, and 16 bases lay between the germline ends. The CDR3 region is CASSLGIAQGGQPQHF. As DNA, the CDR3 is TGTGCCAGCAGCTTAGGTATCGCACAGGGTGGTCAGCCCCAGCATTTT.

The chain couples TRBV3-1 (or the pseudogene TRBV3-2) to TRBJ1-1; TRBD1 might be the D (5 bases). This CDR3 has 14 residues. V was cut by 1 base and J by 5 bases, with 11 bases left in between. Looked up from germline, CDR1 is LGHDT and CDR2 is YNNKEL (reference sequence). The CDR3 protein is CASSQGRVGTEAFF. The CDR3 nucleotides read TGTGCCAGCAGCCAAGGCAGGGTAGGGACTGAAGCTTTCTTT.

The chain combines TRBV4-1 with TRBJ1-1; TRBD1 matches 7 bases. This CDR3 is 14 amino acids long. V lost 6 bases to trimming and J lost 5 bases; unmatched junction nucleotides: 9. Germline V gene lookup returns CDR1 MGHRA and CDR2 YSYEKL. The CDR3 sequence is CASRVQGHITEAFF. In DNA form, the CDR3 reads TGCGCCAGCAGGGTACAGGGGCATATAACTGAAGCTTTCTTT.

CDR3 loop: CASRLAPAGSSYEQYF. The CDR3 DNA reads as TGTGCAAGTCGCTTAGCCCCCGCGGGGAGCTCCTACGAGCAGTACTTC. This chain links TRBV12-2 with TRBJ2-7; the table's D call of TRBD2 was not tested on the DNA. TRBV12-2 is a known pseudogene. The CDR3 covers 16 residues.

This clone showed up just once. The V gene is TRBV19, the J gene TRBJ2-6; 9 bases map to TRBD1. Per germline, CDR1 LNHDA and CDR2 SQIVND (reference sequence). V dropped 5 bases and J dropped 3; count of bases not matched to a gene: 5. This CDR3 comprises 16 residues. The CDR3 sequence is CASSAQGALGANVLTF. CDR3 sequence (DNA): TGTGCCAGTAGTGCACAGGGGGCGCTTGGGGCCAACGTCCTGACTTTC. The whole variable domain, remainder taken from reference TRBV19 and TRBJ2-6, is DGGITQSPKYLFRKEGQNVTLSCEQNLNHDAMYWYRQDPGQGLRLIYYSQIVNDFQKGDIAEGYSVSREKKESFPLTVTSAQKNPTAFYLCASSAQGALGANVLTFGAGSRLTVL.

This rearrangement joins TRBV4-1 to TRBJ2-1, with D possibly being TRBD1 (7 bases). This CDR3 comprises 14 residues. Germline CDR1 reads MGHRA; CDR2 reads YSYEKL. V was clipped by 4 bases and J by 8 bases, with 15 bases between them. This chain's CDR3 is CASSPGGGPDEQFF. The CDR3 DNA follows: TGCGCCAGCAGCCCAGGAGGGGGCCCGGATGAGCAGTTCTTC.